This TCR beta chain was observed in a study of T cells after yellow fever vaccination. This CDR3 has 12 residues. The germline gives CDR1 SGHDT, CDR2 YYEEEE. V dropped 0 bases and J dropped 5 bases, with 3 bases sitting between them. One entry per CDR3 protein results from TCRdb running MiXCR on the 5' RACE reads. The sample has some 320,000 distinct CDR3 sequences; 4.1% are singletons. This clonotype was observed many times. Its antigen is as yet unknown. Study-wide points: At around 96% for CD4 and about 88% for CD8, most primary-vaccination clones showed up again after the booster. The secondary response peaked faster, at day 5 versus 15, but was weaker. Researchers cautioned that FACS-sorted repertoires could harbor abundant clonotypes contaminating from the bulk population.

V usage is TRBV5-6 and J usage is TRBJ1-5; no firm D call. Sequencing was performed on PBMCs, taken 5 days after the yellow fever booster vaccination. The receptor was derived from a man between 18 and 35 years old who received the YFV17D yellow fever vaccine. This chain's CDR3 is CASSLVDQPQHF. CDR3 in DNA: TGTGCCAGCAGCTTGGTAGATCAGCCCCAGCATTTT.